This T cell receptor beta chain was observed in a study of Graves' ophthalmopathy and Graves' hyperthyroidism. This clonotype was seen at least ten times. Its antigen is unidentified. RNA transcripts were the source from which TCR beta CDR3 regions were amplified. Second-round multiplex PCR came after first-round RT-PCR with HTBI primers. TCRdb called the multiplex PCR reads again in MiXCR, with one record for every CDR3 protein. This table holds hundreds of thousands of distinct CDR3 sequences, 15% found once. General study points: The model's prediction of ophthalmopathy progression had 70.59% sensitivity and 72% to 80% specificity.

Among the exclusions were patients with other autoimmune diseases, uncontrolled infections, pregnancy or lactation. V lost 2 bases, J lost 3 bases, and 8 bases stayed unmatched. Germline values: CDR1 MNHNS, CDR2 SASEGT. This CDR3 spans 16 amino acids. The TCR sequence derives from a woman aged 18-29 years with stable Graves' hyperthyroidism. Sequenced input: peripheral blood. This chain joins TRBV6-1 and TRBJ2-7; the match to TRBD1 covers 9 bases. In DNA, the CDR3 is TGTGCCAGCAGTGAAACGACCGGGACAGGGCTCTACGAGCAGTACTTC. Translating it yields CASSETTGTGLYEQYF.